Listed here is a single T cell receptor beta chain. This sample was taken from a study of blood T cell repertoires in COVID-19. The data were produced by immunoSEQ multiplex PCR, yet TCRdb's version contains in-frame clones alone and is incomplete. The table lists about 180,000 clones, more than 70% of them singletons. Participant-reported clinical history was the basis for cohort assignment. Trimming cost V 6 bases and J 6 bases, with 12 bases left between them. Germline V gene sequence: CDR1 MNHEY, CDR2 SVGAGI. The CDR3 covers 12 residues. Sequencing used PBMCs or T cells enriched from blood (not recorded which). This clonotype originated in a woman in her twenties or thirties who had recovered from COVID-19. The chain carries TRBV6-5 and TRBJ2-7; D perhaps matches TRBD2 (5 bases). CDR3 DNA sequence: TGTGCCAGCAGCCCGATGGCGGGCGAGCAGTACTTC. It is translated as CASSPMAGEQYF.